What follows are 19 T cell receptor beta chains derived from one specimen sequenced in a study of T cells in Graves' hyperthyroidism and ophthalmopathy. Template material for amplifying TCR beta CDR3 regions consisted of RNA transcripts. The HTBI primer set drove a first-round RT-PCR of the TCR CDR3. MiXCR was run by TCRdb on the multiplex PCR reads, yielding one entry per CDR3 protein. The sample includes hundreds of thousands of distinct CDR3 sequences, around 15% of them seen just once. The specimen sequenced was blood. These receptors all stem from a woman aged 18 to 35 with Graves' hyperthyroidism.

This clonotype has ten or more counts. The gene calls are TRBV6-1 and TRBJ1-5; 9 bases map to TRBD1. Losses at the gene ends were 6 bases for V and 3 bases for J; bases not matched to a gene: 9. The CDR3 is made up of 16 amino acids. In germline, CDR1 is MNHNS, CDR2 SASEGT. This chain's CDR3 is CASRDLTGGNNQPQHF. Written as DNA, the CDR3 is TGTGCCAGCAGGGACTTGACAGGGGGAAACAATCAGCCCCAGCATTTT.

This clonotype was recorded many times. V is TRBV18 and J is TRBJ2-2; weak D call: TRBD2 (5 bases). Germline loops: CDR1 KGHSH, CDR2 LQKENI. V lost 4 bases and J lost 6, with 12 bases in between. This CDR3 contains 14 residues. The CDR3 loop is CASSQYSGSGELFF. CDR3 nucleotide sequence: TGTGCCAGCTCACAATACTCGGGGTCCGGGGAGCTGTTTTTT. The variable domain in full, with the rest retrieved from reference TRBV18 and TRBJ2-2, is NAGVMQNPRHLVRRRGQEARLRCSPMKGHSHVYWYRQLPEEGLKFMVYLQKENIIDESGMPKERFSAEFPKEGPSILRIQQVVRGDSAAYFCASSQYSGSGELFFGEGSRLTVL.

In its sample, this clonotype was seen a few times. The chain couples TRBV30 to TRBJ2-3; D uncertain. The germline CDR1 and CDR2 sequences are GTSNPN and SVGIG (reference sequence). The CDR3 extends over 16 amino acids. Trimming pared 0 bases from V and 1 base from J, leaving 14 bases between. CDR3 protein: CAWSVIVGGGTDTQYF. The CDR3 nucleotides are TGTGCCTGGAGTGTAATCGTGGGTGGGGGCACAGATACGCAGTATTTT.

At least ten counts were recorded for this clonotype. The rearrangement uses TRBV6-2 or TRBV6-3 and TRBJ1-1, with TRBD1 as a possible D gene (6 bases). The CDR3 is 14 amino acids. Between the trimmed V and J ends, which lost 8 bases and 8 bases, there was a span of 21 bases. Germline assignment: CDR1 MNHEY and CDR2 SVGEGT. CDR3 sequence: CASLPVGGRLEAFF. CDR3 nucleotide sequence: TGTGCCAGCCTCCCCGTTGGGGGGCGGTTGGAAGCTTTCTTT.

This clonotype was detected only a few times. The rearrangement joins TRBV9 to TRBJ1-5, with unresolved D. This CDR3 spans 15 amino acids. V was trimmed by 0 bases and J by 5 bases, leaving 12 bases between them. Germline CDR1 is SGDLS and CDR2 is YYNGEE. The CDR3 spells CASSVGPGGDQPQHF. The CDR3 DNA reads as TGTGCCAGCAGCGTAGGACCCGGCGGGGATCAGCCCCAGCATTTT.

At least ten counts were recorded for this clonotype. The chain combines TRBV20-1 with TRBJ2-4, with D hard to call. V lost 0 bases and J 7 bases, leaving 13 bases between the germline ends. Germline-derived CDR1 and CDR2 are DFQATT and SNEGSKA (reference sequence). This CDR3 spans 14 amino acids. In DNA form, the CDR3 reads TGCAGTGCTAGAGATCCCTCCGCGTCGAACATTCAGTACTTC. It yields the protein CSARDPSASNIQYF.

This clonotype was counted a few times. The chain employs TRBV7-9 and TRBJ2-3, with 10 bases matching TRBD2. In germline, CDR1 is SEHNR, CDR2 FQNEAQ (reference sequence). V lost 1 base to trimming and J lost 6 bases; unmatched junction nucleotides: 7. The CDR3 covers 16 residues. Written as DNA, the CDR3 is TGTGCCAGCAGCTTAGACCCTAGCGGGAGTGCCGATACGCAGTATTTT. It is translated as CASSLDPSGSADTQYF.

The rearrangement links TRBV5-1 to TRBJ2-5; perhaps TRBD1 as D (6 bases). The CDR3 loop spans 14 amino acids. V was clipped by 4 bases and J by 1 base, with 11 bases between them. CDR1 is SGHRS, CDR2 YFSETQ, per germline. The CDR3, as DNA: TGCGCCAGCAGCGGCAGGGGCGGCCAAGAGACCCAGTACTTC. This sequence encodes CASSGRGGQETQYF.

This clonotype was counted a few times. This chain joins TRBV13 and TRBJ1-1; maybe TRBD1 (6 bases). V dropped 5 bases and J dropped 3 bases, with 16 bases sitting between them. Germline V gene lookup returns CDR1 PRHDT and CDR2 FYEKMQ (reference sequence). The CDR3 runs 15 residues. CDR3 coding DNA: TGTGCCAGCAGCACCGGATGGGGGGGGCACACTGAAGCTTTCTTT. It is translated as CASSTGWGGHTEAFF. The variable domain in full, completed from reference TRBV13 and TRBJ1-1, reads AAGVIQSPRHLIKEKRETATLKCYPIPRHDTVYWYQQGPGQDPQFLISFYEKMQSDKGSIPDRFSAQQFSDYHSELNMSSLELGDSALYFCASSTGWGGHTEAFFGQGTRLTVV.

This chain joins TRBV30 and TRBJ2-5; no firm D call. The CDR3 extends over 16 amino acids. Trimming pared 3 bases from V and 2 bases from J, leaving 19 bases between. Germline CDR1 is GTSNPN and CDR2 is SVGIG (reference sequence). CDR3 coding DNA: TGTGCCTGGAGGCCGGGCCGCAATAATTTACAAGAGACCCAGTACTTC. Translating gives CAWRPGRNNLQETQYF.

This clonotype has a count of ten or more. The chain is built from TRBV12-3 or TRBV12-4 and TRBJ2-4; possible D gene TRBD1, 6 bases. Trimming took off 3 bases at V and 3 bases at J, with 12 bases between the two ends. This CDR3 comprises 15 residues. The CDR3 bases are TGTGCCAGCAGTTTTTCAGGGGCAGGCAAAAACATTCAGTACTTC. Its protein product is CASSFSGAGKNIQYF.

This clonotype turned up a few times. The gene calls are TRBV6-5 and TRBJ2-5, with TRBD1 matching over 8 bases. Germline V gene data show CDR1 as MNHEY and CDR2 as SVGAGI. V shed 4 bases, J shed 0 bases, and the junction held 10 bases outside the gene matches. CDR3 size: 17 residues. CDR3 nucleotides: TGTGCCAGCAGTTCCCGACAGGGGACCTCATACCAAGAGACCCAGTACTTC. Translating gives CASSSRQGTSYQETQYF.

V is TRBV7-9 and J is TRBJ1-1; maybe TRBD1 (6 bases). The V gene lost 8 bases and the J gene lost 1 base, with 17 bases spanning the gap. Germline loops: CDR1 SEHNR, CDR2 FQNEAQ (reference sequence). The CDR3 contains 15 residues. CDR3 coding DNA: TGTGCCAGCGCGGGGGGGGGGGCCTCGAACACTGAAGCTTTCTTT. It specifies CASAGGGASNTEAFF.

This clonotype was found many times. V gene TRBV20-1 combines with J gene TRBJ2-7, with TRBD1 as a possible D gene (5 bases). The germline V gene has CDR1 DFQATT and CDR2 SNEGSKA (reference sequence). The CDR3 is 12 amino acids. The germline V and J ends were trimmed by 6 bases and 4 bases, with 13 bases remaining between them. The CDR3 nucleotides are TGCAGTGCCCAGACCAGGGAATACGAGCAGTACTTC. Protein product: CSAQTREYEQYF.

This clonotype was found many times. The chain has TRBV28 and TRBJ2-7; D is ambiguous. Germline CDR1 is MDHEN and CDR2 is SYDVKM. CDR3 length equals 14 residues. The V end lost 4 bases, the J end lost 7 bases, and 17 bases lay between the germline ends. CDR3 region: CASSSPPGVGEQYF. The DNA of the CDR3 is TGTGCCAGCAGTTCCCCCCCCGGTGTGGGAGAGCAGTACTTC.

This clonotype was detected many times. The chain joins TRBV11-2 to TRBJ1-3, with TRBD1 identical over 9 bases. Germline CDR1 is SGHAT and CDR2 is FQNNGV. Germline trimming cut 4 bases from V and 0 bases from J; bases unmatched to any gene: 1. CDR3 length: 15 amino acids. The CDR3 DNA reads as TGTGCCAGCAGCTCGGGACAGGGCTCTGGAAACACCATATATTTT. It yields the protein CASSSGQGSGNTIYF.

This clonotype was detected only a few times. The V call is TRBV18, the J call TRBJ1-3; 7 bases are a match to TRBD1. Losses at the gene ends were 8 bases for V and 6 bases for J; bases not matched to a gene: 10. The CDR3 runs 14 residues. Germline-derived CDR1 and CDR2 are KGHSH and LQKENI. Written as DNA, the CDR3 is TGTGCCAGCCCACATGGGACAGCTGAAAACACCATATATTTT. This sequence encodes CASPHGTAENTIYF.

The V call is TRBV6-1, the J call TRBJ1-1; a weak D match, TRBD1 (5 bases). V gave up 7 bases and J gave up 5 bases, with 17 bases separating them. The CDR3 sequence is 14 residues long. Germline V lookup: CDR1 MNHNS, CDR2 SASEGT. Here the CDR3 reads CASKSRDGATEAFF. CDR3 nucleotides: TGTGCCAGCAAGTCGCGGGACGGTGCGACTGAAGCTTTCTTT.

This clonotype came up many times. The rearrangement joins TRBV28 to TRBJ2-7; D is possibly TRBD2 (6 bases). V was cut by 7 bases and J by 3 bases, with 16 bases left in between. The CDR3 has 14 amino acids. Germline CDR1 is MDHEN and CDR2 is SYDVKM. CDR3 in DNA: TGTGCCAGCACGGAGGGCCCCCTTTACTACGAGCAGTACTTC. This translates into CASTEGPLYYEQYF.